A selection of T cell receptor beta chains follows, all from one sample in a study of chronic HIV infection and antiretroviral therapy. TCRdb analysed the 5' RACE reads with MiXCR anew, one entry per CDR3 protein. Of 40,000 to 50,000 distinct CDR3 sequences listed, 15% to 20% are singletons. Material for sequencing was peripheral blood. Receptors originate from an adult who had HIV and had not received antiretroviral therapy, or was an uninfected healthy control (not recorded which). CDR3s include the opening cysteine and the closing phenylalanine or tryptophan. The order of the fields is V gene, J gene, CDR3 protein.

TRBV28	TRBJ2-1	CASSSSSGPSSYNEQFF
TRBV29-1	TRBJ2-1	CSAHGGQRRQFF
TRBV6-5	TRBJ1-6	CASSTPYSPLHF
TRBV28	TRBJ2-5	CASVSFPETQYF
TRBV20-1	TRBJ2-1	CRPSGSLNEQFF
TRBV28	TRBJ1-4	CASSSRREGKDEKLFF
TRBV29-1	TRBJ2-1	CSVWGYNEQFF
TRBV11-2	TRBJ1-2	CASSPGTSSHGYTF
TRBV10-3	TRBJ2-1	CAISLAGVNEQFF
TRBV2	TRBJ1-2	CASSSGTGGNNYGYTF
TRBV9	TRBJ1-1	CASSATGGERSTEAFF
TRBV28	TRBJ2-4	CASSLMSTGKNIQYF
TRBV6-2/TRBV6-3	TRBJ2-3	CASSFLGSTDTQYF
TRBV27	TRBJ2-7	CASSPNFYEQYF
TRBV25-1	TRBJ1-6	CASSELGQGEFSPLHF
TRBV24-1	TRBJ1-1	CATSDRTGPNTEAFF
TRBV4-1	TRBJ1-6	CASSQGLQSPLHF
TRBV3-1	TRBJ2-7	CASSQESAGVSYEQYF
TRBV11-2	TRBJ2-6	CASSSVRGSGANVLTF
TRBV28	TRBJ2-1	CASTMGGGRYEQFF
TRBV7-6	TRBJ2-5	CASSPTGVSAAQETQYF
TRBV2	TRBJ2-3	CASSEPDTQYF
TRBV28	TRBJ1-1	CASSQRDRGSAEAFF
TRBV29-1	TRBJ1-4	CSVGSQEKLFF
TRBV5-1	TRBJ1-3	CASRTDPGNTIYF
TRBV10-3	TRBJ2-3	CAISTPQSADTQYF
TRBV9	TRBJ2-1	CASSVAPSGRNEQFF
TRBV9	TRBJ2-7	CASSGRDSHSYEQYF
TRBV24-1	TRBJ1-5	CATWTGQANQPQHF
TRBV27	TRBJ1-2	CASSFQGYYGYTF
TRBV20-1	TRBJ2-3	CSARALGAPSGRGPTDTQYF
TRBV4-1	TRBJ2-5	CASSDSGTRGETQYF
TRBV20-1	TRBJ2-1	CSARRRASYNEQFF
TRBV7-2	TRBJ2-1	CASSYPAGGHEQFF
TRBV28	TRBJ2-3	CASSYPERGLHGWMVF
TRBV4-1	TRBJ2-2	CASRRAGGTGELFF
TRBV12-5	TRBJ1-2	CASGLVRSGGGPYGYTF
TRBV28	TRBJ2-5	CASSSPGQGSQYF
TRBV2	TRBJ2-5	CASIGQGQTQYF
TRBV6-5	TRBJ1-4	CASSRQVRANEKLFF
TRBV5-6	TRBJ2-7	CASSWTGGDYEQYF
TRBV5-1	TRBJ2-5	CASSPRTGLAGVETQYF
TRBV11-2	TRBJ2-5	CASSLAPQGQETQYF
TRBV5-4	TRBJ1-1	CASSTLRRNTEAFF
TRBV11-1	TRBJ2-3	CASSPGPATDTQYF
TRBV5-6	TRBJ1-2	CASSRVSRGPQNYGYTF
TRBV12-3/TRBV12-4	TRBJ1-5	CASSRTDSNQPQHF
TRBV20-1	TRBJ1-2	CSARAGLGYTF
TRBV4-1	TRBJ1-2	CASSQVGRVNYGYTF
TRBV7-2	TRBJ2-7	CASSVRDSGLEQYF
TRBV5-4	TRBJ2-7	CASSPGQGGYEQYF
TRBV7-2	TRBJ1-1	CASSGIMVEARTEAFF
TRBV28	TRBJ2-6	CASERVAGANVLTF
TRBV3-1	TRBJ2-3	CASSLGQPTDTQYF
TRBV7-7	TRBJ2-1	CASSSGDSEQFF
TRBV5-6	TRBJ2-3	CASSMLSRDTQYF